Sequencing of this T cell receptor beta chain was carried out in a study of patients and donors after allogeneic stem cell transplantation. The ends lost 1 base at V and 5 bases at J; junction bases unmatched: 7. Germline V CDR1 and CDR2: MGHRA, YSYEKL. The CDR3 length is 15 residues. TCRdb reprocessed the RT-PCR reads with MiXCR, giving one entry per CDR3 protein. Among approximately 210,000 distinct CDR3 sequences listed, around 41% were seen once. This TCR was sampled from a human donor who was either an allogeneic HSCT recipient or a stem cell or donor lymphocyte infusion donor (not recorded which). It is not recorded whose cells these are; they may come from a transplant donor. Sequenced sample: blood, either unsorted or a sorted T cell fraction (not recorded which). V and J are TRBV4-1 and TRBJ2-5, with 7 bases that match TRBD1. Here the CDR3 reads CASSQVDRAGETQYF. CDR3 nucleotide sequence: TGCGCCAGCAGCCAAGTCGACAGGGCCGGGGAGACCCAGTACTTC.